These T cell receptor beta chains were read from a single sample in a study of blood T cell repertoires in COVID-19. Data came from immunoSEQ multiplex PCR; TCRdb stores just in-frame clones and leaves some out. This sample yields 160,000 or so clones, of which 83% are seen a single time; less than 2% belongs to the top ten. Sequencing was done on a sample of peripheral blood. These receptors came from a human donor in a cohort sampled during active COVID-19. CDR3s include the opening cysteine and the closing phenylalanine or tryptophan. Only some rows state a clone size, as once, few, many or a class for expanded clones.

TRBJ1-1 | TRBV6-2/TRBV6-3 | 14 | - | CASSRSAGVTEAFF
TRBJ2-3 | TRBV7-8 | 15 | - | CASSLRGDGTDTQYF
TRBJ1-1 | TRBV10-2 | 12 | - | CASRDAGTEAFF
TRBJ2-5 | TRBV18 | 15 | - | CASSRQTGVGETQYF
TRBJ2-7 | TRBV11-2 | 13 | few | CASSLDLVYEQYF
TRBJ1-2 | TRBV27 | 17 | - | CASSLIGNLGPEDGYTF
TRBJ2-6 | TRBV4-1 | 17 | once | CASSQQDRTSGANVLTF
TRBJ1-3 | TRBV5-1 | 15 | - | CASSSDRGLGNTIYF
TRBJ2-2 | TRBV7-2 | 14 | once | CASSPLAVTGELFF
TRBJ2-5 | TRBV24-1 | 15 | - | CATSETGRRQETQYF
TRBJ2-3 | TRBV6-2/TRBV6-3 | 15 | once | CASSSPAGGPDTQYF
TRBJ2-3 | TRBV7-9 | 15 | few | CASSLGQGNTDTQYF
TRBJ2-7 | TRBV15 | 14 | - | CATSGDRGSYEQYF
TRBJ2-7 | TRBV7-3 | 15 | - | CASSLHSGSGDEQYF
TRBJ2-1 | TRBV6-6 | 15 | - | CASSLPARRGGAGVF
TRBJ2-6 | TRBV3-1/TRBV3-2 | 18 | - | CASRGVTSGNSGANVLTF
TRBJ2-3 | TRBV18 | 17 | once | CASSPLRTDRGTDTQYF
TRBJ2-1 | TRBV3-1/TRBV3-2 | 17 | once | CASSLGTSGKGYNEQFF
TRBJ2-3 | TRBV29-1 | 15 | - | CSVRWVWTATDTQYF
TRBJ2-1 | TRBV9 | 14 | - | CASSRVGAYNEQFF